The 15 T cell receptor beta chains below all came from one sample that was sequenced in a study of patients and donors after allogeneic stem cell transplantation. MiXCR, applied by TCRdb to the RT-PCR reads, yields one record per CDR3 protein. This table has approximately 140,000 distinct CDR3 sequences, about a third appearing once. Sequencing input: blood, either unsorted or a sorted T cell fraction (not recorded which). The receptors shown here come from a human donor who was either an allogeneic HSCT recipient or a stem cell or donor lymphocyte infusion donor (not recorded which). It is not recorded whose cells these are; they may come from a transplant donor.

This clonotype was observed many times. The chain links TRBV15 to TRBJ1-1, with 7 bases that match TRBD1. CDR1 LNHNV and CDR2 YYDKDF come from the germline V gene (reference sequence). Trimming removed 5 bases from V and 7 bases from J; junction bases left unmatched: 10. The CDR3 totals 14 residues. This chain's CDR3 is CATSWDTGVGEAFF. CDR3 DNA sequence: TGTGCCACCAGCTGGGACACAGGGGTTGGTGAAGCTTTCTTT.

Only a few counts were recorded for this clonotype. The chain employs TRBV5-1 and TRBJ1-1; D is undetermined. Trimming took 3 bases from V and 3 from J, leaving 9 bases between them. CDR1 is SGHRS and CDR2 is YFSETQ in the germline V gene. This CDR3 region has 13 residues. The CDR3 region has the DNA TGCGCCAGCAGCTCCGCTGGGGACACTGAAGCTTTCTTT. Translation gives CASSSAGDTEAFF.

This chain connects TRBV3-1 to TRBJ1-1; unclear D gene. This CDR3 has 14 residues. Germline values: CDR1 LGHDT, CDR2 YNNKEL (reference sequence). Trimming took off 1 base at V and 4 bases at J, with 10 bases between the two ends. The CDR3 spells CASSQGPSSTEAFF. The CDR3 DNA follows: TGTGCCAGCAGCCAAGGTCCTTCCTCCACTGAAGCTTTCTTT.

This chain links TRBV7-9 with TRBJ1-6; D remains unclear. V lost 3 bases and J lost 7, with 10 bases in between. CDR1 is SEHNR and CDR2 is FQNEAQ in the germline V gene (reference sequence). CDR3 length: 14 residues. The CDR3 reads CASSLAGRNSPLHF. CDR3 DNA: TGTGCCAGCAGCTTGGCGGGTCGGAATTCACCCCTCCACTTT.

The chain employs TRBV25-1 and TRBJ1-6, with TRBD1 matching 10 bases. This CDR3 is built from 15 residues. Germline CDR1 reads MGHDK; CDR2 reads SYGVNS. V was pared by 2 bases and J by 8 bases, with 3 bases of the junction left unmatched. The CDR3 sequence is CASSELGQGDSPLHF. The CDR3 nucleotides are TGTGCCAGCAGTGAACTAGGACAGGGGGATTCACCCCTCCACTTT.

This clonotype was found a few times. The chain carries TRBV28 and TRBJ1-1, with TRBD1 identical over 10 bases. CDR1 MDHEN and CDR2 SYDVKM come from the germline V gene. J lost 7 bases, V lost 1 base, and 6 bases had no gene match. The CDR3 is made up of 15 amino acids. This chain's CDR3 is CASSLFDRGHGEAFF. CDR3 in DNA: TGTGCCAGCAGTTTATTTGACAGGGGGCACGGTGAAGCTTTCTTT.

This clonotype was seen only a few times. DNA of the CDR3: TGTGCCAGCAAAGGGTGTGAGCAGTTCTTC. Translated: CASKGCEQFF. The J gene is TRBJ2-1, the V gene TRBV7-2; no clear D gene. V was clipped by 7 bases and J by 9 bases, with 7 bases between them. In germline, CDR1 is SGHTA, CDR2 FQGNSA. CDR3 length: 10 residues.

This clonotype was observed a handful of times. The chain couples TRBV27 to TRBJ1-4, with TRBD1 as a possible D gene (5 bases). Germline loops: CDR1 MNHEY, CDR2 SMNVEV (reference sequence). The CDR3 is made up of 13 amino acids. The V end lost 6 bases, the J end lost 7 bases, and 12 bases lay between the germline ends. The CDR3 DNA reads as TGTGCCAGCAGCTTGGGGGACGGTGAAAAACTGTTTTTT. Its protein is CASSLGDGEKLFF.

The rearrangement uses TRBV9 and TRBJ1-3, with a tentative D call TRBD1 (5 bases). Germline CDR1 and CDR2: SGDLS and YYNGEE. Trimming removed 3 bases from V and 0 bases from J, with 13 bases in between. This CDR3 comprises 16 residues. In DNA, the CDR3 is TGTGCCAGCAGCGAGCGAGACAGAGGCTCTGGAAACACCATATATTTT. Encoded protein: CASSERDRGSGNTIYF.

This clonotype was seen a few times. This chain links TRBV3-1 with TRBJ1-6, with TRBD1 as a possible D gene (6 bases). Germline V lookup: CDR1 LGHDT, CDR2 YNNKEL (reference sequence). The CDR3 runs 13 residues. The V end lost 4 bases, the J end lost 9 bases, and 10 bases lay between the germline ends. The CDR3 spells CASSPTGSSPLHF. The CDR3 DNA reads TGTGCCAGCAGCCCCACAGGGAGTTCACCCCTCCACTTT.

The genes are TRBV28 and TRBJ1-1; no definite D call. The CDR3 totals 14 residues. Germline CDR1 reads MDHEN; CDR2 reads SYDVKM. Trimming shortened V by 6 bases and J by 2 bases, and 13 bases separated the two germline ends. The CDR3 loop is CASSPLDGNTEAFF. The CDR3, as DNA: TGTGCCAGCAGCCCTTTGGACGGCAACACTGAAGCTTTCTTT.

This chain links TRBV7-9 with TRBJ1-4; D gene unclear. The CDR3 loop spans 15 amino acids. The germline gives CDR1 SEHNR, CDR2 FQNEAQ (reference sequence). The V and J ends lost 1 base and 5 bases respectively, with 11 bases between them. The CDR3 here is CASSLEARGNEKLFF. The CDR3 DNA sequence: TGTGCCAGCAGCTTAGAGGCCCGAGGGAATGAAAAACTGTTTTTT.

The gene calls are TRBV6-5 and TRBJ1-6; D ambiguous. Germline V gene sequence: CDR1 MNHEY, CDR2 SVGAGI. V lost 0 bases and J 5 bases, leaving 11 bases between the germline ends. CDR3 size: 16 residues. The CDR3 DNA follows: TGTGCCAGCAGTTACTCGCGATCCCCTAATAATTCACCCCTCCACTTT. Protein: CASSYSRSPNNSPLHF.

This chain uses TRBV14 with TRBJ2-2; 7 positions match TRBD1. CDR1 is SGHDN, CDR2 FVKESK, per germline. The V segment lost 3 bases and the J segment 2 bases; nucleotides outside the gene matches: 6. The CDR3 extends over 16 amino acids. Written as DNA, the CDR3 is TGTGCCAGCAGCCACATAGACAGGGTAAACACCGGGGAGCTGTTTTTT. The encoded protein is CASSHIDRVNTGELFF.

The chain combines TRBV27 with TRBJ1-1, with unresolved D. With 5 bases removed from V and 1 base from J, the gap between germline ends came to 8 bases. The CDR3 spans 13 residues. Germline CDR1 reads MNHEY; CDR2 reads SMNVEV (reference sequence). The CDR3, as DNA: TGTGCCAGCAGTATCGGACGGAACACTGAAGCTTTCTTT. Translated: CASSIGRNTEAFF.